This entry lists 31 T cell receptor beta chains sequenced from one sample in a study of human T cells and chemical hapten exposure. TCRdb processed the 5' RACE reads anew with MiXCR; each CDR3 protein has one entry. The repertoire holds 150,000 or so distinct CDR3 sequences, with 4.1% as singletons. Researchers extracted total RNA from unfractionated whole blood. Every receptor here comes from a female donor in good health.

The sample holds a few counts of this clonotype. The chain is built from TRBV20-1 and TRBJ1-4; a weak D match, TRBD1 (5 bases). Germline V lookup: CDR1 DFQATT, CDR2 SNEGSKA (reference sequence). The V gene lost 6 bases and the J gene lost 3 bases, with 17 bases spanning the gap. The CDR3 covers 15 residues. The CDR3 reads CSAENSGLSNEKLFF. The CDR3 DNA reads TGCAGTGCCGAAAACTCAGGGCTTTCTAATGAAAAACTGTTTTTT.

This clonotype has ten or more counts. V gene TRBV12-3 or TRBV12-4 combines with J gene TRBJ2-2, with D hard to call. The CDR3 is 15 amino acids. Trimming pared 6 bases from V and 6 bases from J, leaving 17 bases between. The CDR3 sequence is CASRSPLGYAGELFF. The CDR3 coding sequence is TGTGCCAGCAGGAGCCCCCTAGGGTATGCCGGGGAGCTGTTTTTT.

The sample holds many counts of this clonotype. CDR3 DNA sequence: TGTGCCATCCGGACAGCAACTAATGAAAAACTGTTTTTT. It yields the protein CAIRTATNEKLFF. This chain joins TRBV10-3 and TRBJ1-4; tentative D call: TRBD1 (6 bases). V gave up 8 bases and J gave up 0 bases, with 7 bases separating them. CDR3 size: 13 residues. From germline, CDR1 is ENHRY and CDR2 SYGVKD.

This clonotype was detected ten times or more. V usage is TRBV7-3 and J usage is TRBJ2-3; 8 nucleotides agree with TRBD2. V shed 5 bases, J shed 0 bases, and the junction held 10 bases outside the gene matches. The CDR3 is 17 residues long. Germline V gene data show CDR1 as SGHTA and CDR2 as FQGTGA. The CDR3 bases are TGTGCCAGCAGCCCTGCGGCGATAGCGGGGAGCACAGATACGCAGTATTTT. Residues: CASSPAAIAGSTDTQYF.

CDR3 loop: CSAEMGAGNTIYF. CDR3 in DNA: TGCAGTGCTGAGATGGGTGCTGGAAACACCATATATTTT. V gene TRBV20-1 combines with J gene TRBJ1-3; D remains unclear. The germline gives CDR1 DFQATT, CDR2 SNEGSKA (reference sequence). V lost 5 bases and J 2 bases, leaving 10 bases between the germline ends. The length of the CDR3 is 13 residues.

This clonotype turned up a few times. The J gene is TRBJ2-7, the V gene TRBV21-1. TRBV21-1 is termed a pseudogene. The CDR3 covers 17 residues. The CDR3, as DNA: TGTGCCAGCAGCAAAGCGTGTACGGGGTCTTGGGGCTACGAGCAGTACTTC. Amino acid sequence: CASSKACTGSWGYEQYF.

The chain is built from TRBV18 and TRBJ1-1, with TRBD1 matching 7 bases. The trim removed 3 bases at V and 4 bases at J, leaving 5 bases unmatched. Germline CDR1 reads KGHSH; CDR2 reads LQKENI. CDR3 length: 14 amino acids. CDR3 amino acids: CASSPNRGTTEAFF. The DNA for the CDR3 is TGTGCCAGCTCACCTAACAGGGGAACCACTGAAGCTTTCTTT.

This clonotype occurred many times. The chain couples TRBV6-6 to TRBJ2-7, with TRBD2 as a possible D gene (5 bases). The CDR3 spans 12 residues. V was shortened by 5 bases and J by 4 bases, with 9 bases between the two germline ends. Germline CDR1 MNHNY, CDR2 SVGAGI (reference sequence). CDR3 bases: TGTGCCAGCAGTCCCCGAGGGTACGAGCAGTACTTC. It yields the protein CASSPRGYEQYF.

The sample holds many counts of this clonotype. The chain carries TRBV7-9 and TRBJ1-6, with D tentatively TRBD1 (6 bases). Germline CDR1 and CDR2: SEHNR and FQNEAQ (reference sequence). The length of the CDR3 is 14 residues. Trimming took 7 bases from V and 8 from J, leaving 15 bases between them. The CDR3 loop reads CASTRRGLDSPLHF. In DNA, the CDR3 is TGTGCCAGCACCCGTCGGGGGCTAGATTCACCCCTCCACTTT.

The table lists this clonotype with many counts. The chain is built from TRBV7-9 and TRBJ1-5; D ambiguous. Trimming removed 5 bases at V and 5 bases at J, with 16 bases between. The germline V gene has CDR1 SEHNR and CDR2 FQNEAQ (reference sequence). CDR3 length: 15 amino acids. The CDR3 sequence: CASSPHGGLDQPQHF. The CDR3 nucleotides are TGTGCCAGCAGCCCCCACGGAGGGTTGGATCAGCCCCAGCATTTT.

This clonotype appeared many times. The rearrangement uses TRBV6-5 and TRBJ1-1, with D unresolved. With 5 bases removed from V and 3 bases from J, the gap between germline ends came to 7 bases. CDR1 is MNHEY and CDR2 is SVGAGI in the germline V gene. CDR3 size: 12 residues. In DNA form, the CDR3 reads TGTGCCAGCAGTAGAGAAGACACTGAAGCTTTCTTT. Translating it yields CASSREDTEAFF.

The chain employs TRBV6-1 and TRBJ2-2; possible D gene TRBD2, 6 bases. Looked up from germline, CDR1 is MNHNS and CDR2 is SASEGT. The length of the CDR3 is 15 residues. V lost 4 bases, J lost 2 bases, and 11 bases lay in between. CDR3 amino acids: CASSAGGVNTGELFF. The CDR3, as DNA: TGTGCCAGCAGTGCGGGCGGGGTAAACACCGGGGAGCTGTTTTTT.

This clonotype was picked up many times. The rearrangement links TRBV4-2 to TRBJ2-2, with 12 positions matching TRBD2. This CDR3 contains 18 residues. Per germline, CDR1 LGHNA and CDR2 YNFKEQ. The V and J ends lost 4 bases and 5 bases, in that order; junction bases with no gene match: 11. CDR3 bases: TGTGCCAGCAGCCGCATCGCACTAGCGGGGGGAGGAACCGGGGAGCTGTTTTTT. The encoded protein is CASSRIALAGGGTGELFF.

This clonotype was counted once. Being one base from a much bigger clone, this may be a read error. This sequence joins TRBV28 and TRBJ1-1; 7 bases match TRBD1. CDR3 length: 16 amino acids. The germline CDR1 and CDR2 sequences are MDHEN and SYDVKM. CDR3 region: CVSRGNTRGSKTEAFF. The CDR3 DNA sequence: TGTGTCAGCAGGGGGAACACCCGCGGGAGTAAGACTGAAGCTTTCTTT.

This clonotype was detected ten times or more. The chain joins TRBV27 to TRBJ2-2, with D tentatively TRBD1 (6 bases). Germline loops: CDR1 MNHEY, CDR2 SMNVEV (reference sequence). The ends were cut back, 5 bases at V and 4 bases at J, with 20 bases in the middle. The CDR3 contains 17 residues. CDR3 region: CASSPADGGRGTGELFF. DNA of the CDR3: TGTGCCAGCAGTCCCGCGGATGGCGGCAGGGGCACCGGGGAGCTGTTTTTT.

This clonotype showed up many times. CDR3 protein: CASSLPTTGSYEQYF. CDR3 nucleotides: TGTGCCAGCAGTTTGCCGACTACAGGCTCCTACGAGCAGTACTTC. V usage is TRBV28 and J usage is TRBJ2-7, with D perhaps assigned TRBD1 or TRBD2 (5 bases each). V lost 3 bases, J lost 0 bases, and 12 bases lay in between. Germline assignment: CDR1 MDHEN and CDR2 SYDVKM. This CDR3 region has 15 residues.

This clonotype was seen many times. The rearrangement uses TRBV29-1 and TRBJ1-1; D is uncertain. Germline V gives CDR1 SQVTM, CDR2 ANQGSEA. Between the trimmed V and J ends, which lost 3 bases and 2 bases, there was a span of 4 bases. This CDR3 has 11 amino acids. CDR3 region: CSVEVNTEAFF. CDR3 coding DNA: TGCAGCGTTGAGGTTAACACTGAAGCTTTCTTT. Based on the CDR3 plus reference TRBV29-1 and TRBJ1-1, the full variable domain is SAVISQKPSRDICQRGTSLTIQCQVDSQVTMMFWYRQQPGQSLTLIATANQGSEATYESGFVIDKFPISRPNLTFSTLTVSNMSPEDSSIYLCSVEVNTEAFFGQGTRLTVV.

This clonotype was seen repeatedly, ten times or more. This chain uses TRBV15 with TRBJ1-5; D gene unclear. CDR3 length: 13 amino acids. CDR1 LNHNV and CDR2 YYDKDF come from the germline V gene (reference sequence). V was pared by 0 bases and J by 3 bases, with 3 bases between. CDR3 bases: TGTGCCACCAGCAGAGATTACAATCAGCCCCAGCATTTT. Protein sequence: CATSRDYNQPQHF.

The chain has TRBV7-3 and TRBJ2-6; tentatively, D is TRBD1 (5 bases). V was clipped by 0 bases and J by 0 bases, with 12 bases between them. This CDR3 region has 18 residues. Germline CDR1 SGHTA, CDR2 FQGTGA. The CDR3 protein is CASSLTGVGPSGANVLTF. As DNA, the CDR3 is TGTGCCAGCAGCTTAACAGGGGTAGGCCCCTCTGGGGCCAACGTCCTGACTTTC.

This clonotype was counted a few times. The V and J genes are TRBV5-5 and TRBJ1-1; tentative D call: TRBD1 (5 bases). V lost 1 base to trimming and J lost 7 bases, with 14 bases between them. Germline V lookup: CDR1 SGHKS, CDR2 YYEKEE (reference sequence). This CDR3 spans 14 amino acids. For the CDR3, the DNA is TGTGCCAGCAGCTTGCTGGGGGTTTGGGGTGAAGCTTTCTTT. Its translation: CASSLLGVWGEAFF.

The chain uses TRBV20-1 and TRBJ1-1; possible D gene TRBD1, 6 bases. The CDR3 runs to 14 residues. Germline CDR1 reads DFQATT; CDR2 reads SNEGSKA (reference sequence). The V gene lost 3 bases and the J gene lost 5 bases, with 16 bases spanning the gap. The CDR3 sequence: CSASRGLEFTEAFF. The CDR3 DNA reads as TGCAGTGCTAGCAGGGGTTTGGAATTTACTGAAGCTTTCTTT.

This clonotype came up many times. CDR3 region: CSAAPPLAGEGGDTQYF. CDR3 DNA: TGCAGTGCCGCCCCCCCTCTAGCGGGGGAAGGTGGAGATACGCAGTATTTT. V gene TRBV20-1 combines with J gene TRBJ2-3; 10 bases match TRBD2. Germline assignment: CDR1 DFQATT and CDR2 SNEGSKA (reference sequence). The CDR3 is 17 residues long. With V trimmed by 6 bases and J by 5 bases, 17 bases remained unmatched.

This clonotype was counted at least ten times. The chain carries TRBV14 and TRBJ2-2; D uncertain. The CDR3 loop spans 13 amino acids. The V gene lost 1 base and the J gene lost 6 bases, with 6 bases spanning the gap. Germline V gene sequence: CDR1 SGHDN, CDR2 FVKESK. The CDR3 sequence: CASSQVFAGELFF. CDR3 coding DNA: TGTGCCAGCAGCCAAGTTTTTGCCGGGGAGCTGTTTTTT. The full variable domain, rest sourced from reference TRBV14 and TRBJ2-2, is EAGVTQFPSHSVIEKGQTVTLRCDPISGHDNLYWYRRVMGKEIKFLLHFVKESKQDESGMPNNRFLAERTGGTYSTLKVQPAELEDSGVYFCASSQVFAGELFFGEGSRLTVL.

This clonotype was recorded at least ten times. This chain's CDR3 is CASSLSPNLIGGVSTGELFF. In nucleotides, the CDR3 is TGTGCCAGCAGTTTATCCCCTAATCTGATCGGGGGAGTTAGCACCGGGGAGCTGTTTTTT. The V and J genes are TRBV27 and TRBJ2-2; D may be TRBD2 (6 bases). Germline V CDR1 and CDR2: MNHEY, SMNVEV (reference sequence). V lost 0 bases and J 4 bases, leaving 24 bases between the germline ends. This CDR3 spans 20 amino acids.

The V call is TRBV7-2, the J call TRBJ1-4; D not resolved. CDR3 length: 15 amino acids. Trimming took 5 bases from V and 0 from J, leaving 10 bases between them. Looked up from germline, CDR1 is SGHTA and CDR2 is FQGNSA. The CDR3 protein is CASSPQSTTNEKLFF. CDR3 DNA: TGTGCCAGCAGCCCGCAGAGCACAACTAATGAAAAACTGTTTTTT. The full variable domain, in which reference TRBV7-2 and TRBJ1-4 provide the parts outside the CDR3, is GAGVSQSPSNKVTEKGKDVELRCDPISGHTALYWYRQSLGQGLEFLIYFQGNSAPDKSGLPSDRFSAERTGGSVSTLTIQRTQQEDSAVYLCASSPQSTTNEKLFFGSGTQLSVL.

This clonotype was detected ten times or more. The chain combines TRBV14 with TRBJ2-3; D is perhaps TRBD1 (6 bases). V was clipped by 3 bases and J by 2 bases, with 9 bases between them. The CDR3 runs to 14 residues. In germline, CDR1 is SGHDN, CDR2 FVKESK. In DNA, the CDR3 is TGTGCCAGCAGCCATGGACAGAACACAGATACGCAGTATTTT. Translation: CASSHGQNTDTQYF. Drawing the rest from reference TRBV14 and TRBJ2-3, the complete variable domain is EAGVTQFPSHSVIEKGQTVTLRCDPISGHDNLYWYRRVMGKEIKFLLHFVKESKQDESGMPNNRFLAERTGGTYSTLKVQPAELEDSGVYFCASSHGQNTDTQYFGPGTRLTVL.

In this sample, this clonotype turned up a few times. This rearrangement joins TRBV7-2 to TRBJ1-2; D uncertain. The CDR3 runs 14 residues. Trimming cost V 5 bases and J 2 bases, with 12 bases left between them. CDR1 is SGHTA, CDR2 FQGNSA, per germline. The CDR3 loop reads CASSPLRANYGYTF. In DNA, the CDR3 is TGTGCCAGCAGCCCCTTGAGGGCCAACTATGGCTACACCTTC. Full variable domain (remainder filled in from reference TRBV7-2 and TRBJ1-2): GAGVSQSPSNKVTEKGKDVELRCDPISGHTALYWYRQSLGQGLEFLIYFQGNSAPDKSGLPSDRFSAERTGGSVSTLTIQRTQQEDSAVYLCASSPLRANYGYTFGSGTRLTVV.

Ten or more counts support this clonotype. The chain employs TRBV7-9 and TRBJ2-6; D call uncertain. CDR1 and CDR2 from the germline V gene are SEHNR and FQNEAQ (reference sequence). Trimming took off 3 bases at V and 1 base at J, with 7 bases between the two ends. CDR3 length equals 15 residues. The CDR3 region is CASSFSGSGANVLTF. The DNA for the CDR3 is TGTGCCAGCAGCTTCTCCGGTTCTGGGGCCAACGTCCTGACTTTC.

This clonotype was counted at least ten times. The J gene is TRBJ1-4, the V gene TRBV7-2, with D perhaps matching TRBD1 (6 bases). The CDR3 is 15 residues long. The V end was cut by 4 bases, the J end by 0 bases, with 9 bases between. Germline CDR1 and CDR2: SGHTA and FQGNSA. Written as DNA, the CDR3 is TGTGCCAGCAGCTCGGACAGTTCAACTAATGAAAAACTGTTTTTT. This gives the protein CASSSDSSTNEKLFF.

This clonotype was seen ten or more times. The chain recombines TRBV5-1 with TRBJ2-7, with TRBD2 as a possible D gene (6 bases). Between the trimmed V and J ends, which lost 4 bases and 3 bases, there was a span of 14 bases. The CDR3 contains 14 residues. From germline, CDR1 is SGHRS and CDR2 YFSETQ. Here the CDR3 DNA reads TGCGCCAGCAGCCCTAAAAGGGACTTCTACGAGCAGTACTTC. This codes for CASSPKRDFYEQYF.

This clonotype was seen many times. J is TRBJ1-5 and V is TRBV18, with D unclear. This CDR3 spans 15 amino acids. V was shortened by 5 bases and J by 0 bases, with 11 bases between the two germline ends. The V gene's germline CDR1 is KGHSH and CDR2 LQKENI. The CDR3 region has the DNA TGTGCCAGCTCATGGACGGTTGATAGCAATCAGCCCCAGCATTTT. Translated, it gives CASSWTVDSNQPQHF.